This TCR beta chain was captured in a study of shared clonotypes between healthy human individuals (dated by TCRdb to the early 2020s). Regarding the study in general: Three men and a couple of women, aged 18 to 49 years, made up the cohort. Each donor's leukapheresis produced roughly between roughly 0.85 and 10 billion PBMCs. To increase sequencing depth and limit assay-specific biases, TCR repertoire library preparation and sequencing were carried out by different laboratories using diverse techniques. Per donor, three plates each were used for CD4 naive and CD4 memory, two for CD8 naive, and one for CD8 memory. The study deeply sequenced blood TCR repertoires of several healthy adults to estimate repertoire size and the extent of clonotype sharing between individuals.

Turning to this clone: Its antigen specificity is not known. Within one base of it there is no much larger clone, and no base qualities were kept.

The germline V gene (reference sequence) provides CDR1 SGHAT and CDR2 FQDESV. V was cut back by 5 bases and J by 1 base, leaving a gap of 14 bases between them. Spanning cysteine to phenylalanine, the CDR3 consists of 15 amino acids. The retained sequence is limited to the CDR3, 45 bases, with the frame set at the first base. Donors were healthy HIV-negative adults with no recently reported acute infections or vaccinations. Every donor was a Caucasian adult living in Nashville, Tennessee, USA. CD4+ T cells were enriched through magnetic negative selection, after which naive cells were positively selected on CD45RA and the remaining negative fraction served as the memory subset. Blood was obtained by leukapheresis, after which PBMCs were separated by Ficoll-Histopaque density gradient centrifugation and cryopreserved in liquid nitrogen vapor phase. Analytical flow cytometry was used to check the purity and quantity of each magnetically sorted T cell population. Each sorted fraction had its genomic DNA isolated and then quantified by UV absorbance on a Nanodrop 2000c.

What the work shows at the level of the full study, not this receptor alone: Higher generation probabilities were observed for clonotypes shared by all four sorted-subset donors than for non-shared clonotypes. Incomplete sequencing was indicated by rarefaction of sorted-subset datasets, despite the large sequencing depth. Based on pairwise subsampling, the degree of clonotype sharing among donors was expected to be affected by sequencing depth. Because the study included a small number of donors, the genetic and exposure-history diversity represented was limited. When a handful of donors were compared, the shared fraction of clonotypes was 5% to 6.5% for naive CD4, around 3.6% for naive CD8, roughly 2.5% for memory CD4, and around 0.4% for memory CD8. Sampling was restricted to blood, and TCR repertoires in tissues likely differ from the TCR repertoires found in blood. Larger estimated clonotype richness was generally found for naive subsets than for memory subsets.

Using the deep immunoSEQ assay, TCR CDR3 regions were amplified from genomic DNA by multiplex PCR. Extracted genomic DNA from each cell subset was distributed evenly across all wells of several immunoSEQ 96-well plates, and each plate was treated as a replicate. Each replicate PCR for sorted subsets received about 0.2 ug genomic DNA, equal to tens of thousands of T cell genomes. Purified libraries were measured with a Qubit 3.0 fluorometer, size-checked on a Bioanalyzer 2100, and measured again with the KAPA Library Quantification kit. Every immunoSEQ 96-well plate was sequenced on a dedicated single-read 150-cycle Illumina NextSeq 550 flow cell. On the study's bioinformatics: Because only junctional sequences without quality scores were contained in the immunoSEQ output, filtering matching that applied to full-length reads could not be performed. To assign V/J genes and CDR3, sequences were annotated against IMGT germline references using PyIR, a Python wrapper for IgBLAST v1.9. Reads with weak V/J assignments (E-value above 1e-6), missing CDR3, stop codons, out-of-frame junctions, or ambiguous translated residues were removed. V3J clonotypes were defined by identical inferred V gene, J gene, and CDR3 amino acid sequence. Percentage overlap between repertoires was computed as shared unique clonotypes divided by the size of the smaller repertoire. RTK rarefaction, the Chao1 estimator, and Recon v2.1 estimates of unobserved clonotypes were used to assess repertoire richness. Generation probabilities for all TCRbeta clonotypes obtained by the gDNA method from a few donors were computed using OLGA. Drawn from immuneACCESS, this table holds only the in-frame rearrangements with V and J called that TCRdb kept. Clones are partly lost; checked studies trace under half to an unresolved V gene and leave the rest unexplained. The DNA gave D and trimming, while V, J and clone size come from that table. The sample has roughly 520,000 clones on record, approximately 95% of them singletons. The leading ten clones occupy 0.05% to 0.07% of the sample.

The sequence links TRBV11-1 to TRBJ1-1; perhaps TRBD1 is the D gene, with 5 bases matching. This TCR derives from a woman aged 25 to 39 in good health. Input material: naive CD4+ T cells sorted from blood. The intended sense of this specimen's cell subset or site label: CD45RA+ positively selected. The DNA sequence reads TGTGCCAGCAGCCTCCTGACAGTTAGGAACACTGAAGCTTTCTTT. It encodes CASSLLTVRNTEAFF.